Shown below are 11 T cell receptor beta chains from a single sample sequenced in a study of response to subunit inactivated influenza vaccine. TCRdb processed the RT-PCR reads anew with MiXCR; each CDR3 protein has one entry. The table records 800,000 to 1,000,000 distinct CDR3 sequences, 21% of them present only once. Sequences were derived from PBMCs from blood, sampled about 5 days after vaccination. These receptors all come from a man aged 45-60 years who received an inactivated influenza vaccine.

In this sample, this clonotype turned up a few times. This chain links TRBV5-8 with TRBJ2-3; possible D gene TRBD1, 5 bases. The CDR3 spans 15 residues. Germline lookup yields CDR1 SGHTS and CDR2 YDEGEE. V gave up 0 bases and J gave up 3 bases, with 11 bases separating them. CDR3 sequence: CASSLVGRVTDTQYF. The CDR3 nucleotides read TGTGCCAGCAGCTTGGTTGGCAGGGTGACAGATACGCAGTATTTT.

This clonotype has more than one count but fewer than ten. This chain uses TRBV6-5 with TRBJ2-1, with D possibly being TRBD1 or TRBD2 (5 bases each). Trimming took 3 bases from V and 2 from J, leaving 11 bases between them. This CDR3 has 15 residues. Germline values: CDR1 MNHEY, CDR2 SVGAGI. The CDR3 DNA is TGTGCCAGCAGTTATCCTGGGGGAACCTACAATGAGCAGTTCTTC. This codes for CASSYPGGTYNEQFF.

V and J are TRBV9 and TRBJ2-1; D might be TRBD2 (6 bases). The CDR3 runs 20 residues. V was shortened by 3 bases and J by 7 bases, with 32 bases between the two germline ends. Germline V gene data show CDR1 as SGDLS and CDR2 as YYNGEE. The CDR3 loop reads CASSARPGLSLAQTQNEQFF. CDR3 sequence (DNA): TGTGCCAGCAGCGCCAGACCGGGACTTTCCCTTGCCCAAACACAAAATGAGCAGTTCTTC. Full variable domain (missing parts from reference TRBV9 and TRBJ2-1): DSGVTQTPKHLITATGQRVTLRCSPRSGDLSVYWYQQSLDQGLQFLIQYYNGEERAKGNILERFSAQQFPDLHSELNLSSLELGDSALYFCASSARPGLSLAQTQNEQFFGPGTRLTVL.

This sequence joins TRBV20-1 and TRBJ2-1; D is undetermined. The CDR3 consists of 15 residues. Germline assignment: CDR1 DFQATT and CDR2 SNEGSKA (reference sequence). V was trimmed by 5 bases and J by 0 bases, leaving 14 bases between them. CDR3 nucleotides: TGCAGTGCTTACCCCGCTTCAGGCTCCTACAATGAGCAGTTCTTC. Its translation: CSAYPASGSYNEQFF.

The CDR3 DNA reads TGCAGCGTGGCGGGGGGAACCGGGACAGGGAGGTCCTACGAGCAGTACTTC. This gives the protein CSVAGGTGTGRSYEQYF. The chain joins TRBV29-1 to TRBJ2-7; TRBD1 is a possible D gene (9 bases). Between the trimmed V and J ends, which lost 6 bases and 1 base, there was a span of 25 bases. Germline V lookup: CDR1 SQVTM, CDR2 ANQGSEA. CDR3 length: 17 amino acids.

As to this clonotype: This may come from a read error, since a much larger clone is one base off. V gene TRBV29-1 combines with J gene TRBJ2-7; D gene uncertain. Germline V CDR1 and CDR2: SQVTM, ANQGSEA. This CDR3 is built from 16 residues. Trimming stripped 5 bases from V and 0 bases from J, with 20 bases between. CDR3 DNA: TGCAGCGTTTTAGTCCCAGTTGGGCCCTCCTCCTACGAGCAGTACTTC. Translation gives CSVLVPVGPSSYEQYF.

The chain carries TRBV12-3 or TRBV12-4 and TRBJ2-3; 11 bases agree with TRBD1. After removal of 6 bases from V and 11 bases from J, the junction contained 7 bases not matched to a gene. This CDR3 has 13 residues. CDR3 coding DNA: TGTGCCAGCAGCCGCACAGGGACAGGGGGGCAGTATTTT. This encodes CASSRTGTGGQYF.

This clonotype was counted a few times. The chain is built from TRBV20-1 and TRBJ2-3; TRBD2 aligns across 7 bases. Per germline, CDR1 DFQATT and CDR2 SNEGSKA (reference sequence). Trimming cost V 3 bases and J 5 bases; bases outside gene matches: 8. This CDR3 has 14 amino acids. CDR3 in DNA: TGCAGTGCTAGGCCTAGCGGACGAGGAGATACGCAGTATTTT. It translates to CSARPSGRGDTQYF.

This clonotype was seen a handful of times. The chain employs TRBV11-2 and TRBJ1-5; D is ambiguous. The CDR3 has 14 residues. Germline lookup yields CDR1 SGHAT and CDR2 FQNNGV. V was clipped by 3 bases and J by 4 bases, with 10 bases between them. CDR3 loop: CASSLGSPNQPQHF. The DNA of the CDR3 is TGTGCCAGCAGCTTGGGGAGCCCTAATCAGCCCCAGCATTTT.

This clonotype was found a few times. The J gene is TRBJ1-5, the V gene TRBV20-1; 7 bases agree with TRBD1. Germline values: CDR1 DFQATT, CDR2 SNEGSKA (reference sequence). Trimming took 3 bases from V and 6 from J; bases not matched to a gene: 5. The CDR3 contains 13 residues. The chain's CDR3 is CSARRQGRQPQHF. As DNA, the CDR3 is TGCAGTGCTAGGAGACAGGGTCGTCAGCCCCAGCATTTT.

The CDR3 sequence is CSATLLDQPQHF. The CDR3 bases are TGCAGTGCGACTCTCCTGGATCAGCCCCAGCATTTT. The chain has TRBV20-1 and TRBJ1-5; no definite D call. The CDR3 runs 12 residues. Germline assignment: CDR1 DFQATT and CDR2 SNEGSKA (reference sequence). The germline V and J ends were trimmed by 6 bases and 5 bases, with 11 bases remaining between them.